This T cell receptor (beta chain) appears in the sequencing data of a study of OX40 agonist ivuxolimab in advanced cancers. Study observations and caveats: Some of the lowest clonal expansion was seen in partial responders at 0.1-3.0 mg/kg. Among T cells, CD8+ cells averaged more expanded clones than CD4+ cells. Among expanded peripheral T cells, antigen specificity went undetermined. Certain nonresponders additionally had low normalized T-cell clonal expansion.

Turning to this clone: The antigen remains undetermined.

The assay was immunoSEQ multiplex PCR, and TCRdb's table has in-frame clones only and misses some. The sample gives roughly 74,000 clones, 94% of which show up once; 20% is in the top ten. CDR1 MNHEY and CDR2 SMNVEV come from the germline V gene (reference sequence). V lost 0 bases and J lost 2, with 11 bases in between. The CDR3 has 15 residues. This receptor was obtained from an adult with an advanced solid tumor such as melanoma, head and neck, liver or kidney cancer. The input for sequencing was CD4+ or CD8+ T cells sorted from blood, taken in a trial of the OX40 agonist ivuxolimab. The chain recombines TRBV27 with TRBJ2-7; no reliable D call. CDR3 sequence: CASSLSTLPPYEQYF. In nucleotides, the CDR3 is TGTGCCAGCAGTTTATCAACCCTCCCCCCCTACGAGCAGTACTTC.